The sequence of this T cell receptor beta chain was determined in a study of molecular identifiers for immune sequencing clone quantification. The CDR3 consists of 13 residues. With 6 bases removed from V and 0 bases from J, the gap between germline ends came to 9 bases. Per the germline V gene, CDR1 is DFQATT and CDR2 is SNEGSKA (reference sequence). A remark on this clonotype: Without the conserved terminal phenylalanine or tryptophan, this CDR3 likely stems from a read error.

TCRdb used MiXCR to reprocess the PCR reads, holding one entry per CDR3 protein. The sample shows some 97,000 distinct CDR3 sequences, around 33% of them seen only once. Material for sequencing was naive CD8+ T cells from blood, with Jurkat cell RNA spiked in. Subset: FACS-sorted CD8+CD4-CCR7+CD45RA+ naive T cells. The sequence came from a human donor in good health. Some libraries in this study had Jurkat cell RNA spiked in. This chain links TRBV20-1 with TRBJ2-1; D is ambiguous. For the CDR3, the DNA is TGCAGTGCCCCGGACCACTCCTACAATGAGCAGTTCTAC. This sequence encodes CSAPDHSYNEQFY.